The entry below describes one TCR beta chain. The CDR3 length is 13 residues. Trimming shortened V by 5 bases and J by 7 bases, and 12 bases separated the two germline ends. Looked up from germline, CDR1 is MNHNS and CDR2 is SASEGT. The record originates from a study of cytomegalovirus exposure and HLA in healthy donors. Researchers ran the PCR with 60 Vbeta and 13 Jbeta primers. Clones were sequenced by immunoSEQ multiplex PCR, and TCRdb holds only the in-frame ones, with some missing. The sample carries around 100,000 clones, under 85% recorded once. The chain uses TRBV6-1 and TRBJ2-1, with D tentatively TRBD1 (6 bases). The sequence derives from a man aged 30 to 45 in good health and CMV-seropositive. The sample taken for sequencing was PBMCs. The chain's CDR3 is CASSPTGLNEQFF. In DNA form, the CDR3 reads TGTGCCAGCAGTCCCACAGGGCTAAATGAGCAGTTCTTC.